These 14 T cell receptor beta chains were sequenced from one sample in a study of blood T cell repertoires in COVID-19 (dated by TCRdb to the early 2020s). The library relied on the immunoSEQ multiplex PCR assay. TCRdb took this table from immuneACCESS and kept in-frame rearrangements with V and J called. Such tables lack part of the clones; where checked against another copy, unresolved V genes explain under half of the gap, and the rest is unexplained. This sample holds more than 250,000 clones; about 91% were observed only once. Together, the top ten hold 1.5% to 2% of the sample. Sequenced input: peripheral blood. The receptors stem from a woman aged 25 to 45 with COVID-19, enrolled during active disease.

The genes are TRBV9 and TRBJ2-7, with 12 nucleotides matching TRBD1. J gave up 6 bases and V 7 bases, and 11 bases lay outside the gene matches. The CDR3 contains 15 residues. The germline CDR1 and CDR2 sequences are SGDLS and YYNGEE. CDR3 region: CASSNSGTGGSEQYF. As DNA, the CDR3 is TGTGCCAGCTCCAATTCCGGGACAGGGGGCAGCGAGCAGTACTTC.

J is TRBJ2-7 and V is TRBV6-2 or TRBV6-3; TRBD1 might be the D (6 bases). Deletions cut 6 bases from V and 1 base from J, with 16 bases between. The CDR3 has 15 residues. Germline lookup yields CDR1 MNHEY and CDR2 SVGEGT. The CDR3 loop is CASSPDSRSSYEQYF. In DNA form, the CDR3 reads TGTGCCAGCAGCCCGGACAGTAGATCGTCCTACGAGCAGTACTTC.

The chain joins TRBV9 to TRBJ1-1; 9 positions agree with TRBD1. Trimming took 5 bases from V and 3 from J; bases not matched to a gene: 8. Germline values: CDR1 SGDLS, CDR2 YYNGEE. This CDR3 is 15 amino acids long. CDR3 nucleotides: TGTGCCAGCAGAAGGACAGGGGAGGTTGACACTGAAGCTTTCTTT. It is translated as CASRRTGEVDTEAFF.

As regards this clone: The junction departs from the called germline gene at one end, perhaps through a read error. The chain recombines TRBV27 with TRBJ2-3; 12 bases are a match to TRBD1. Germline lookup yields CDR1 MNHEY and CDR2 SMNVEV (reference sequence). The CDR3 is 18 residues long. The CDR3 loop reads CASSLSIPGTGGADTQYF. In DNA form, the CDR3 reads TGTGCCAGCAGCTTATCAATTCCCGGGACAGGGGGCGCAGATACGCAGTATTTT.

The gene calls are TRBV7-2 and TRBJ1-2; 7 bases fit TRBD1. The CDR3 extends over 13 amino acids. The germline gives CDR1 SGHTA, CDR2 FQGNSA. Germline trimming cut 5 bases from V and 7 bases from J; bases unmatched to any gene: 7. This chain's CDR3 is CASSPQGFGGYTF. CDR3 nucleotide sequence: TGTGCCAGCAGCCCACAGGGGTTTGGTGGCTACACCTTC.

V gene TRBV24-1 combines with J gene TRBJ2-7; tentative D call: TRBD1 (5 bases). CDR1 is KGHDR and CDR2 is SFDVKD in the germline V gene. Trimming shortened V by 10 bases and J by 1 base, and 13 bases separated the two germline ends. The CDR3 is 13 residues long. The CDR3 sequence is CATTGDSSYEQYV. CDR3 in DNA: TGTGCCACGACCGGAGACAGTTCCTACGAGCAGTACGTC.

This sequence joins TRBV19 and TRBJ1-1, with D possibly being TRBD1 (6 bases). The V end lost 3 bases, the J end lost 4 bases, and 18 bases lay between the germline ends. The germline V gene encodes CDR1 LNHDA and CDR2 SQIVND (reference sequence). The CDR3 consists of 16 residues. The CDR3 sequence: CASSILRQERSTEAFF. The CDR3 DNA is TGTGCCAGTAGTATCCTAAGACAGGAACGGTCCACTGAAGCTTTCTTT.

In its sample, this clone was seen a few times. The chain recombines TRBV27 with TRBJ1-2, with 12 bases aligning to TRBD1. The germline V gene encodes CDR1 MNHEY and CDR2 SMNVEV (reference sequence). V gave up 6 bases and J gave up 7 bases; unmatched junction bases: 12. The CDR3 loop spans 16 amino acids. The CDR3 is CASRFSSGQGAVGYTF. In DNA, the CDR3 is TGTGCCAGCAGGTTCTCCTCGGGACAGGGGGCGGTTGGCTACACCTTC.

CDR3 residues: CASSLAWTPANEQFF. CDR3 nucleotides: TGTGCCAGCAGCTTAGCTTGGACTCCCGCGAATGAGCAGTTCTTC. V gene TRBV13 combines with J gene TRBJ2-1; a possible D gene is TRBD2 (5 bases). The CDR3 totals 15 residues. Between the trimmed V and J ends, which lost 1 base and 7 bases, there was a span of 14 bases. Germline lookup yields CDR1 PRHDT and CDR2 FYEKMQ (reference sequence).

This clone was seen just once. The identical CDR3 is also encoded by other nucleotide sequences in the sample. The rearrangement links TRBV19 to TRBJ2-7; TRBD1 agrees at 11 bases. V was pared by 3 bases and J by 3 bases, with 1 base of the junction left unmatched. This CDR3 has 14 residues. The germline CDR1 and CDR2 sequences are LNHDA and SQIVND (reference sequence). CDR3 coding DNA: TGTGCCAGTAGTATTGGGACAGGGGGCTACGAGCAGTACTTC. The encoded protein is CASSIGTGGYEQYF.

In this sample, this clone turned up once. This chain connects TRBV7-9 to TRBJ1-1; 9 bases are a match to TRBD1. The CDR3 extends over 16 amino acids. Germline CDR1 reads SEHNR; CDR2 reads FQNEAQ (reference sequence). After removal of 5 bases from V and 1 base from J, the junction contained 8 bases not matched to a gene. This CDR3 is CASSMGDRAWNTEAFF. The CDR3 DNA reads TGTGCCAGCAGCATGGGGGACAGGGCCTGGAACACTGAAGCTTTCTTT.

This clone was found once. The chain recombines TRBV12-5 with TRBJ2-1; 9 positions match TRBD1. The CDR3 runs 17 residues. Germline V gives CDR1 LGHNT, CDR2 FRNRAP. J lost 8 bases, V lost 0 bases, and 11 bases had no gene match. CDR3 DNA: TGTGCTAGTGGTTTGGTACAGTTGGGACAGGGTACATATGAGCAGTTCTTC. It codes for CASGLVQLGQGTYEQFF.

The V call is TRBV5-5, the J call TRBJ1-1; the match to TRBD1 covers 12 bases. Trimming took 7 bases from V and 5 from J; bases not matched to a gene: 9. Germline-derived CDR1 and CDR2 are SGHKS and YYEKEE (reference sequence). The CDR3 runs to 15 residues. The CDR3 sequence: CASLRDRGLVTEAFF. The CDR3 bases are TGTGCCAGCCTCCGGGACAGGGGGCTTGTAACTGAAGCTTTCTTT. The variable domain in full, completed from reference TRBV5-5 and TRBJ1-1, reads DAGVTQSPTHLIKTRGQQVTLRCSPISGHKSVSWYQQVLGQGPQFIFQYYEKEERGRGNFPDRFSARQFPNYSSELNVNALLLGDSALYLCASLRDRGLVTEAFFGQGTRLTVV.

This chain uses TRBV28 with TRBJ1-2, with 8 bases lining up with TRBD1. The length of the CDR3 is 13 residues. Germline V gives CDR1 MDHEN, CDR2 SYDVKM. J gave up 4 bases and V 7 bases, and 5 bases lay outside the gene matches. The CDR3 nucleotides are TGTGCCAGCAATGACAGGGGCGTCTATGGCTACACCTTC. It encodes CASNDRGVYGYTF.